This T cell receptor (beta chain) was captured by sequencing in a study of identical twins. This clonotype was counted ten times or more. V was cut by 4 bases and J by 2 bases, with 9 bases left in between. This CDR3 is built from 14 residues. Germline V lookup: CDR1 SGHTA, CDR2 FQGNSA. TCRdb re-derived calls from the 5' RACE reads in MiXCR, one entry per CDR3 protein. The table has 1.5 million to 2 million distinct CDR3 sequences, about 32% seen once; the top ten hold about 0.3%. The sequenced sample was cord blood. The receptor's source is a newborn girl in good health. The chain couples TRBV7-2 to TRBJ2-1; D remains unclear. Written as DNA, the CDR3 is TGTGCCAGCAGCTGGGATAGGACCTACAATGAGCAGTTCTTC. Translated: CASSWDRTYNEQFF.